This T cell receptor beta chain was retrieved from a study of blood T cells in healthy people across ages. Study findings and constraints: There was a strong correlation between TCR beta diversity and naive T cell percentage.

V shed 5 bases and J 2 bases; nucleotides not matched to a gene: 8. Germline-derived CDR1 and CDR2 are SGHVS and FQNEAQ. The CDR3 is 15 residues long. A second PCR of roughly 6 to 12 cycles used a sample-barcoded 5' primer and a J-beta primer mix. TCRdb reprocessed the 5' RACE reads with MiXCR, giving one entry per CDR3 protein. The sample has 890,000 or so distinct CDR3 sequences, less than 80% seen once. With regard to this clonotype: Its specificity is not known.

Each sample yielded at least 7 million isolated PBMCs. This sequence was found in a man under 40 in good health. The chain recombines TRBV7-8 with TRBJ2-7, with TRBD2 matching over 8 bases. Sample: blood. As DNA, the CDR3 is TGTGCCAGCAGCATGCTTCCGGGACTAGCCTACGAGCAGTACTTC. Residues: CASSMLPGLAYEQYF. Together with reference TRBV7-8 and TRBJ2-7, the CDR3 gives the full variable domain: GAGVSQSPRYKVAKRGQDVALRCDPISGHVSLFWYQQALGQGPEFLTYFQNEAQLDKSGLPSDRFFAERPEGSVSTLKIQRTQQEDSAVYLCASSMLPGLAYEQYFGPGTRLTVT.